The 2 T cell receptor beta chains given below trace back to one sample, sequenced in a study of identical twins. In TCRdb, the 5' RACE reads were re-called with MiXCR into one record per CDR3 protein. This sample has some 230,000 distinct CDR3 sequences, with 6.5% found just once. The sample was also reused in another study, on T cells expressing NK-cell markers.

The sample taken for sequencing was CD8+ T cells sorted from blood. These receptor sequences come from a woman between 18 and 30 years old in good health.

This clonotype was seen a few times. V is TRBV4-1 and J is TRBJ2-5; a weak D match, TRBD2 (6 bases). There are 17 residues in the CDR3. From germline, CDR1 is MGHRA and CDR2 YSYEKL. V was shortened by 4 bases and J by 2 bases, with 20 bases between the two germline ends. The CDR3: CASSRILELEGQETQYF. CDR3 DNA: TGCGCCAGCAGCCGAATCTTGGAGTTGGAGGGACAAGAGACCCAGTACTTC.

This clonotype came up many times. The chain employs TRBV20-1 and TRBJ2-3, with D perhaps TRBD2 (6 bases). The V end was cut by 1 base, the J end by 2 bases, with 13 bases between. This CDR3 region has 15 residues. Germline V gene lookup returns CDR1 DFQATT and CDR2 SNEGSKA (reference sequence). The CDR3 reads CSARGGLTYTDTQYF. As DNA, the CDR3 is TGCAGTGCTAGAGGGGGACTCACCTACACAGATACGCAGTATTTT.